This TCR beta chain appears in the sequencing data of a study of T cells after yellow fever vaccination. Turning to the study itself: SMART-Seq v4 Ultra Low Input prepared libraries from low-cell fractions. Findings and limits, study-wide: A large majority of primary-vaccination clones showed up again after the booster (approximately 96% CD4, about 87% CD8).

Points on this clonotype: The antigen is not known.

This CDR3 has 12 residues. Trimming cost V 1 base and J 7 bases, with 6 bases left between them. CDR1 is SGHAT, CDR2 FQNNGV, per germline. TCR cDNA was made by 5'RACE template switching, adding a universal primer site and UMIs. One entry per CDR3 protein, called by TCRdb with MiXCR from the 5' RACE reads. The repertoire consists of 310,000 or so distinct CDR3 sequences, with around 6.8% occurring once and the leading ten covering roughly a sixth. The sample here was PBMCs, taken approximately 40 days after the first yellow fever vaccination. The chain is built from TRBV11-2 and TRBJ2-3; D gene unclear. This TCR derives from a man younger than 30 who received the YFV17D yellow fever vaccine. The CDR3 reads CASSLGVYTQYF. CDR3 DNA sequence: TGTGCCAGCAGCTTAGGGGTGTATACGCAGTATTTT.